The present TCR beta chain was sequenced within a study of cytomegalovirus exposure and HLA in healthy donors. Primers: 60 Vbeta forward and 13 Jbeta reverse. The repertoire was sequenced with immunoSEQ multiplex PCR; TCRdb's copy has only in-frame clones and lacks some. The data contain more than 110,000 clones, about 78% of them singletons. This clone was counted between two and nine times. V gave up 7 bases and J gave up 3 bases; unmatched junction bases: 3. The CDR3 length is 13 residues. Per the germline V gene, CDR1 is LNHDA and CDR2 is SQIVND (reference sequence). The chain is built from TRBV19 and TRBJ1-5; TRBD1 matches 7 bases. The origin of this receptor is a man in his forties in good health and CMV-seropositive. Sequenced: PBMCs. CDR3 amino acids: CASKTGNNQPQHF. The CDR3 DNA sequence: TGTGCCAGTAAGACAGGGAACAATCAGCCCCAGCATTTT.